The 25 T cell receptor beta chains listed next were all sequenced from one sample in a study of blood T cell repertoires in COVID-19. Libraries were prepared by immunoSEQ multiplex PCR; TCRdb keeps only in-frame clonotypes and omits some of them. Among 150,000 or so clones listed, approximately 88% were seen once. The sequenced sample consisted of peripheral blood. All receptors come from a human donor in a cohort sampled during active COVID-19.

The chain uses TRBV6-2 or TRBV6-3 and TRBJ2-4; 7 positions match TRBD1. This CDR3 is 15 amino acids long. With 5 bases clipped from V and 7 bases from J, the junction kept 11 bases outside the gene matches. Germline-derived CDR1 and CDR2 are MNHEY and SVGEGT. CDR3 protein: CASSTGTVGSNIQYF. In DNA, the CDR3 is TGTGCCAGCAGTACCGGGACAGTGGGATCGAACATTCAGTACTTC.

The CDR3 spells CASSLAGTSGRGHEQFF. Written as DNA, the CDR3 is TGTGCCAGCAGCTTAGCGGGGACTAGCGGGAGGGGCCATGAGCAGTTCTTC. The chain uses TRBV7-6 and TRBJ2-1; 16 nucleotides agree with TRBD2. Germline assignment: CDR1 SGHVS and CDR2 FNYEAQ. The CDR3 totals 17 residues. V shed 0 bases and J 8 bases; nucleotides not matched to a gene: 4.

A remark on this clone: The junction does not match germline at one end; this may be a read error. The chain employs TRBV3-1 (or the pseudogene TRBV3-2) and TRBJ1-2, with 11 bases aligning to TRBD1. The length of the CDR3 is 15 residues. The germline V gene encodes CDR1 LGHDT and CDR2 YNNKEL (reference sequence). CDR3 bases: TGTGCCAGCAACCAAAACGGACAGGGGGCGGTTGGCTACACCTTC. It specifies CASNQNGQGAVGYTF.

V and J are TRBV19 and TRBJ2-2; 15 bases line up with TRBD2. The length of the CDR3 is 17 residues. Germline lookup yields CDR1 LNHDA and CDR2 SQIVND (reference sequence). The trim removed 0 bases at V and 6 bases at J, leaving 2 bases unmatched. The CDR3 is CASSIEGLAGGSGELFF. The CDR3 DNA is TGTGCCAGTAGTATAGAGGGACTAGCGGGGGGCTCCGGGGAGCTGTTTTTT.

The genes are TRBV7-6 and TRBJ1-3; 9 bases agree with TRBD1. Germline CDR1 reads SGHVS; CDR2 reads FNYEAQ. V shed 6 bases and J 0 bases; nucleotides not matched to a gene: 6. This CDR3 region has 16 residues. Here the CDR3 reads CASSLRQGGSGNTIYF. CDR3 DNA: TGTGCCAGCAGTCTTCGACAGGGGGGCTCTGGAAACACCATATATTTT.

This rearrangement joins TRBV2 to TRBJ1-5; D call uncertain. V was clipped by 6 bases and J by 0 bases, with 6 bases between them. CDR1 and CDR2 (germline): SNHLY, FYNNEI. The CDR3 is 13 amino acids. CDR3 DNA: TGTGCCAGCAGACGGGATAGCAATCAGCCCCAGCATTTT. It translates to CASRRDSNQPQHF.

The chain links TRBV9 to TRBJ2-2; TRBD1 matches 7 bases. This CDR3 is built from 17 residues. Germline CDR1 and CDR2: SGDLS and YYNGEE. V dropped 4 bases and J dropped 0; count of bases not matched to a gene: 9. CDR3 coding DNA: TGTGCCAGCAGCTCGCGGACACAGGGGACGAACACCGGGGAGCTGTTTTTT. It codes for CASSSRTQGTNTGELFF.

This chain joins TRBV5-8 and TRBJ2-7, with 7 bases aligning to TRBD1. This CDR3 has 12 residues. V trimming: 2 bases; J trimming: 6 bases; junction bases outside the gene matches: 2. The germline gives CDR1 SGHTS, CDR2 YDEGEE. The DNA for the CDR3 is TGTGCCAGCAGCTTACACAGGGGCGAGCAGTACTTC. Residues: CASSLHRGEQYF.

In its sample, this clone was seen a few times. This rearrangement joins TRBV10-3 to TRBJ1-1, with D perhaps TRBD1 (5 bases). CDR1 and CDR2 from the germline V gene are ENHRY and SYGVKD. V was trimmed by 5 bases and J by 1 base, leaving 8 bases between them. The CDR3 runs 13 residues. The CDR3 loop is CAISLTGNTEAFF. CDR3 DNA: TGTGCCATCAGTCTAACAGGGAACACTGAAGCTTTCTTT.

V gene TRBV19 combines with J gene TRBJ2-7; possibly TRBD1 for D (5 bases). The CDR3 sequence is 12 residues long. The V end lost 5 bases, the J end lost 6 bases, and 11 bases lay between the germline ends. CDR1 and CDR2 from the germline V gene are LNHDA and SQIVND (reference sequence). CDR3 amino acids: CASSSGSGEQYF. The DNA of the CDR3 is TGTGCCAGTAGTTCAGGGTCGGGCGAGCAGTACTTC.

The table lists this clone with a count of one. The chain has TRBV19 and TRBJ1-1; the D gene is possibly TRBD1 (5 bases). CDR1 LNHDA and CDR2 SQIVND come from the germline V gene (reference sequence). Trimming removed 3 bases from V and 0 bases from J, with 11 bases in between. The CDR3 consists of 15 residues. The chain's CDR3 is CASSILTGVNTEAFF. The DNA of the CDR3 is TGTGCCAGTAGTATTCTTACAGGAGTGAACACTGAAGCTTTCTTT. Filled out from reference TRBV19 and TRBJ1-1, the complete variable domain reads DGGITQSPKYLFRKEGQNVTLSCEQNLNHDAMYWYRQDPGQGLRLIYYSQIVNDFQKGDIAEGYSVSREKKESFPLTVTSAQKNPTAFYLCASSILTGVNTEAFFGQGTRLTVV.

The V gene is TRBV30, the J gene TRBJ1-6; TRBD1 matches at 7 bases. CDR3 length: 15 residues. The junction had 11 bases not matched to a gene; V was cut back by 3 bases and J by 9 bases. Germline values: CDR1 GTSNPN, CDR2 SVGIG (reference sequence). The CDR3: CAWSSRQGLGSPLHF. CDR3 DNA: TGTGCCTGGAGCAGCCGACAGGGTTTGGGTTCACCCCTCCACTTT.

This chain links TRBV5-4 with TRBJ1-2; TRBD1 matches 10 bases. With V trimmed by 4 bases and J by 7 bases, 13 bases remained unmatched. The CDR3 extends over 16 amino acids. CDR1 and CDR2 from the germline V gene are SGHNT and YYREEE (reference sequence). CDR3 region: CASSAPGQGRSGGYTF. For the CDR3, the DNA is TGTGCCAGCAGCGCCCCGGGACAGGGGCGCTCAGGTGGCTACACCTTC.

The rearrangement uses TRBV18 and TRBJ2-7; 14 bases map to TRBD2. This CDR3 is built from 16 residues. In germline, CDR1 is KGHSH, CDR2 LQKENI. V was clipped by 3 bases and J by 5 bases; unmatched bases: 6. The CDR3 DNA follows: TGTGCCAGCTCACCGCCGGGACTAGCGGGGGTACACGAGCAGTACTTC. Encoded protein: CASSPPGLAGVHEQYF.

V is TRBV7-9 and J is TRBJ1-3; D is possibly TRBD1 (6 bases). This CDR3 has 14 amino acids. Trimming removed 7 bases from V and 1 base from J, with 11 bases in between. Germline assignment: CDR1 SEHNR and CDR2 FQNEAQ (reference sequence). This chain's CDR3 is CASNLQGSGNTIYF. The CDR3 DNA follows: TGTGCCAGCAACCTACAGGGTTCTGGAAACACCATATATTTT.

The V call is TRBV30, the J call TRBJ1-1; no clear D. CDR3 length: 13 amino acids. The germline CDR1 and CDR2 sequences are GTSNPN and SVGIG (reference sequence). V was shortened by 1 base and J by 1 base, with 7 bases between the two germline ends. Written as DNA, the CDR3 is TGTGCCTGGAGTGAATACGGGAACACTGAAGCTTTCTTT. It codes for CAWSEYGNTEAFF.

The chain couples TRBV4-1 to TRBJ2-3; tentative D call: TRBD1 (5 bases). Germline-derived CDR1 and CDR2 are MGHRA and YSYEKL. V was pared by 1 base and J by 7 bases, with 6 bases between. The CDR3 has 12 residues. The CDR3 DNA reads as TGCGCCAGCAGCCAAGTGGGGCATACGCAGTATTTT. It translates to CASSQVGHTQYF.

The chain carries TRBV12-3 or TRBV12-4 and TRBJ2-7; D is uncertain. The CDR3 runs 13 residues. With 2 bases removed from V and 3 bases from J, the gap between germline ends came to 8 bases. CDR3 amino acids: CASSLNSYYEQYF. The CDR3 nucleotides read TGTGCCAGCAGTTTAAACAGCTACTACGAGCAGTACTTC.

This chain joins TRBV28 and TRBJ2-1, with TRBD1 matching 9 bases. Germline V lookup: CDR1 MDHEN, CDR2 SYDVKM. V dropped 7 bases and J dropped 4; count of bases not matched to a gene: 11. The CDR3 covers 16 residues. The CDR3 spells CASIGGGTGRYNEQFF. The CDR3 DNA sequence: TGTGCCAGCATTGGGGGCGGGACAGGGCGTTACAATGAGCAGTTCTTC.

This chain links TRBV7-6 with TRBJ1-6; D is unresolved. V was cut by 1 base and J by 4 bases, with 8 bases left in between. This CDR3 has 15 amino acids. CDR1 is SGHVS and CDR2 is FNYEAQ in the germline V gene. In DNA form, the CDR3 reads TGTGCCAGCAGCTTAGGCCCGGGTTATAATTCACCCCTCCACTTT. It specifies CASSLGPGYNSPLHF.

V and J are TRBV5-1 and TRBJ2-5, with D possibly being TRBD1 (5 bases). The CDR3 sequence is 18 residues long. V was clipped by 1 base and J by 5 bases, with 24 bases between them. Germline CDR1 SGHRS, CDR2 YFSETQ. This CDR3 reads CASSLRTAGKVQSETQYF. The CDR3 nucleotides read TGCGCCAGCAGCTTGCGAACGGCAGGGAAGGTGCAGTCGGAGACCCAGTACTTC.

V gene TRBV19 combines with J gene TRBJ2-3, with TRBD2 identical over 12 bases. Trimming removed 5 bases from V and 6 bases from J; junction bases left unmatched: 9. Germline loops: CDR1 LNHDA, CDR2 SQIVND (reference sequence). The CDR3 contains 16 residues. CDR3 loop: CASSPRLAGDADTQYF. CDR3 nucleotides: TGTGCCAGTAGTCCACGACTAGCGGGGGATGCGGATACGCAGTATTTT.

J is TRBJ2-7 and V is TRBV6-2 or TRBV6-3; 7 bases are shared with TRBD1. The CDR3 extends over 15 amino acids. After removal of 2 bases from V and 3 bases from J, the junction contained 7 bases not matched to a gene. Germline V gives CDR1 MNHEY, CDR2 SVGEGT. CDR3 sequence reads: CASSYPGQLVYEQYF. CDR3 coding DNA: TGTGCCAGCAGTTACCCGGGACAGCTAGTCTACGAGCAGTACTTC.

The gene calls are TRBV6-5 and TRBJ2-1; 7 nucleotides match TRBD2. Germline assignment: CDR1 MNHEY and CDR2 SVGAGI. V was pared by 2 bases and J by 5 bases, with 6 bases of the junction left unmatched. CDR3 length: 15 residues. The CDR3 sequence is CASSYGGRTHNEQFF. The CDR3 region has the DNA TGTGCCAGCAGTTACGGCGGGAGAACACACAATGAGCAGTTCTTC.

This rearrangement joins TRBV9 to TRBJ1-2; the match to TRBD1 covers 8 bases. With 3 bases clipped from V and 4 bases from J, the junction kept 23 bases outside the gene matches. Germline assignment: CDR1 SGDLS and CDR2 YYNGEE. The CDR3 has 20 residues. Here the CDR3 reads CASSEQNLKNGTGNLYGYTF. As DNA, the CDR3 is TGTGCCAGCAGCGAACAAAACCTAAAAAACGGGACAGGCAACCTCTATGGCTACACCTTC.